The present T cell receptor (beta chain) was sequenced within a study of T-cell reconstitution after alpha-beta-depleted transplantation in children. The CDR3 has 13 residues. V dropped 6 bases and J dropped 5; count of bases not matched to a gene: 6. From germline, CDR1 is MNHEY and CDR2 SVGAGI. A TCRbeta library incorporating unique molecular identifiers was prepared. Each CDR3 protein is one row after TCRdb ran MiXCR on the PCR reads. The sample lists approximately 210,000 distinct CDR3 sequences; approximately 15% were seen once. This clonotype was counted many times. The source material was PBMCs from the stem cell graft donor, sampled from the stem cell graft. The chain has TRBV6-5 and TRBJ2-5; 7 positions agree with TRBD1. The clonotype was recovered from a human donor who donated a stem cell graft to a child with acute lymphoblastic leukemia. The CDR3: CASSLDRLETQYF. In nucleotides, the CDR3 is TGTGCCAGCAGCCTGGACAGGCTGGAGACCCAGTACTTC.